This is a list of T cell receptor beta chains from one sample in a study of shared T cell receptors in the human thymus. Clones were sequenced by immunoSEQ multiplex PCR, and TCRdb holds only the in-frame ones, with some missing. The table includes 720,000 or so clones, roughly 85% detected once. The same specimen was also included in a second study, on human thymus T cells.

Sequences were obtained from thymocytes. The source is a girl less than two years old with a congenital heart defect. CDR3s leave out the opening cysteine and the closing phenylalanine or tryptophan. Each record gives: V gene, J gene, CDR3 protein.

TRBV28	TRBJ2-1	ASIGPRGGGYNEQF
TRBV25-1	TRBJ2-7	ASSDPLSDRGGSYEQY
TRBV7-2	TRBJ1-1	ASSLWEQGLYSDTEAF
TRBV7-9	TRBJ1-5	ASSLGGTGPTSNQPQH
TRBV4-3	TRBJ1-3	ASSQGGTGILNTIY
TRBV14	TRBJ1-2	ASSQDRETGDGYT
TRBV7-3	TRBJ2-3	ASSSRGAKDTQY
TRBV4-3	TRBJ2-7	ASSQDQGEGDEQY
TRBV7-6	TRBJ2-7	ASSPPRGSVYYEQY
TRBV7-9	TRBJ2-1	ASSLPGLAGVSYNEQF
TRBV2	TRBJ2-3	ASATSGGTDTQY
TRBV5-1	TRBJ2-3	ASSTRTGPSTDTQY
TRBV18	TRBJ1-6	ASSPLFLHREGVSPLH
TRBV5-1	TRBJ2-3	ASSFWDSRTDTQY
TRBV5-1	TRBJ2-5	ASSLEQIQETQY
TRBV4-1	TRBJ1-6	ASSQEGQVGSYNSPLH